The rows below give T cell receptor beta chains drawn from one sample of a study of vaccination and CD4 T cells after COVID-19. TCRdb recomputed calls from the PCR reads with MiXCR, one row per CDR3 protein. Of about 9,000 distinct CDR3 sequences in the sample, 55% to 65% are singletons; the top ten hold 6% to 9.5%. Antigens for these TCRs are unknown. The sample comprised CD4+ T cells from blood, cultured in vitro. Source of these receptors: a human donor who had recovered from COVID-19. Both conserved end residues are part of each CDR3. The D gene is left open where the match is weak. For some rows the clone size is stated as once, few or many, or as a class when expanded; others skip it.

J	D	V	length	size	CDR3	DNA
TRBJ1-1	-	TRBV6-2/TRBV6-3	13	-	CASSPHNRAEAFF	TGTGCCAGCAGTCCCCACAACCGGGCTGAAGCTTTCTTT
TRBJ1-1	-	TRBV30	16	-	CAWSPLFRGVGTEAFF	TGTGCCTGGAGTCCCCTTTTCCGCGGGGTCGGCACTGAAGCTTTCTTT
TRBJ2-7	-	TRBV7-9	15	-	CASSSRQDPAYEQYF	TGTGCCAGCAGCTCCCGACAGGACCCCGCCTACGAGCAGTACTTC
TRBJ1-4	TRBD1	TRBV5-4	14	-	CASSWDRGGEKLFF	TGTGCCAGCAGTTGGGACAGGGGAGGGGAAAAACTGTTTTTT
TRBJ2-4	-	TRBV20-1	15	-	CRVTVQGTAKNIQYF	TGCAGAGTAACCGTCCAGGGGACGGCCAAAAACATTCAGTACTTC
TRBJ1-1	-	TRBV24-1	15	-	CATSDSKGTITEAFF	TGTGCCACCAGTGATTCCAAGGGTACAATCACTGAAGCTTTCTTT
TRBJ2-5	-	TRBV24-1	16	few	CATSAGGAGGQETQYF	TGTGCCACCAGCGCTGGGGGGGCAGGGGGCCAAGAGACCCAGTACTTC
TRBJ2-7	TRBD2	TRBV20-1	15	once	CSAPGLAGGPGEQYF	TGCAGTGCTCCGGGACTAGCGGGAGGGCCTGGTGAGCAGTACTTC
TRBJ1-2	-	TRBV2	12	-	CASSVENYGYTF	TGTGCCAGCAGTGTAGAGAACTATGGCTACACCTTC
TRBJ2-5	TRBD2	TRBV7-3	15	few	CASSLTSLAGETQYF	TGTGCCAGCAGCTTAACCTCTCTAGCGGGAGAGACCCAGTACTTC
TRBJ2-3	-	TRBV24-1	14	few	CATSDFSSTDTQYF	TGTGCCACCAGTGATTTCTCCAGCACAGATACGCAGTATTTT
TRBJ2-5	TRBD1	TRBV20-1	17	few	CSASLSRGLAGVETQYF	TGCAGTGCTAGTTTGTCCAGGGGGCTAGCCGGGGTAGAGACCCAGTACTTC
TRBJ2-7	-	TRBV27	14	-	CASSLPGTPYEQYF	TGTGCCAGCAGTCTGCCCGGGACCCCTTACGAGCAGTACTTC
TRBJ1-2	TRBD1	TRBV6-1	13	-	CASSPGQGWGYTF	TGTGCCAGCAGTCCCGGACAGGGATGGGGCTACACCTTC
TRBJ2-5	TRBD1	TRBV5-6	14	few	CASSDTGGQETQYF	TGTGCCAGCAGCGATACAGGGGGCCAAGAGACCCAGTACTTC
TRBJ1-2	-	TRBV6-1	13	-	CASSPPTGSGYTF	TGTGCCAGCAGCCCCCCCACAGGGAGTGGCTACACCTTC
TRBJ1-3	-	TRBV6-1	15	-	CASTLTLNSGNTIYF	TGTGCCAGCACCCTGACTTTGAACTCTGGAAACACCATATATTTT
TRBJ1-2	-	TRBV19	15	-	CASTMAGGEGYGYTF	TGTGCCAGTACCATGGCCGGTGGGGAAGGATATGGCTACACCTTC
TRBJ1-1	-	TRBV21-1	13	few	CASSLDRNTEAFF	TGTGCCAGCAGCTTGGACAGGAACACTGAAGCTTTCTTT
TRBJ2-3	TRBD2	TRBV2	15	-	CASSELAGSTDTQYF	TGTGCCAGCAGTGAACTAGCGGGGAGCACAGATACGCAGTATTTT
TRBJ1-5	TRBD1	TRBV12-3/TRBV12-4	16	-	CASSFRQGGANQPQHF	TGTGCCAGCAGTTTTAGGCAGGGGGGCGCGAATCAGCCCCAGCATTTT
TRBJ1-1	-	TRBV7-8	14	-	CASSIRSGSTEAFF	TGTGCCAGCAGTATTAGATCAGGGAGCACTGAAGCTTTCTTT
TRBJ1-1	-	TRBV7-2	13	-	CASSFSRSTEAFF	TGTGCCAGCAGCTTTAGTCGGAGCACTGAAGCTTTCTTT
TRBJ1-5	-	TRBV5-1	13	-	CASGYSSNQPQHF	TGCGCCAGCGGTTACAGTAGCAATCAGCCCCAGCATTTT
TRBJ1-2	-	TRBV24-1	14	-	CATSQTQQNYGYTF	TGTGCCACAAGCCAGACTCAACAAAACTATGGCTACACCTTC
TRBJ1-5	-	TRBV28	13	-	CASSLRPLQPQHF	TGTGCCAGCAGTTTAAGACCCCTTCAGCCCCAGCATTTT
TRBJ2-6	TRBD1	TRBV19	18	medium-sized	CASSPRDRGSIGANVLTF	TGTGCCAGTAGCCCCCGGGACAGGGGATCCATTGGGGCCAACGTCCTGACTTTC
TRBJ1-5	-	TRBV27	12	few	CASSPRGQPQHF	TGTGCCAGCAGCCCCCGGGGCCAGCCCCAGCATTTT
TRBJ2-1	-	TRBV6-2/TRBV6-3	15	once	CASTKEGGIYNEQFF	TGTGCCAGCACCAAAGAAGGGGGGATTTACAATGAGCAGTTCTTC
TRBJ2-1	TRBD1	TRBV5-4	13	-	CASSILQGNEQFF	TGTGCCAGCAGCATTTTACAGGGGAATGAGCAGTTCTTC
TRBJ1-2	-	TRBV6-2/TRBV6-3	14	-	CASQSGAGNYGYTF	TGTGCCAGCCAAAGCGGGGCGGGTAACTATGGCTACACCTTC
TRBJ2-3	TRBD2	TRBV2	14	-	CASSSSGGTDTQYF	TGTGCCAGCAGTTCTAGCGGGGGAACAGATACGCAGTATTTT
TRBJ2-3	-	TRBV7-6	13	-	CASSLVRSDTQYF	TGTGCCAGCAGCTTAGTACGGTCAGATACGCAGTATTTT
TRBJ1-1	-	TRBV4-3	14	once	CASSQNGGNTEAFF	TGCGCCAGCAGCCAGAACGGAGGGAACACTGAAGCTTTCTTT